This entry lists 10 T cell receptor beta chains sequenced from one sample in a study of cytomegalovirus exposure and HLA in healthy donors. The PCR made use of 60 Vbeta and 13 Jbeta primers. This table comes from immunoSEQ multiplex PCR, and its TCRdb copy is limited to in-frame clones, with some not included. The sample includes around 130,000 clones, 75% to 85% seen only once; the top ten take 1.5% to 2%. Sequences were obtained from PBMCs. The receptors were sampled from a man aged 40-49 years in good health and CMV-seronegative.

Many counts were recorded for this clone. The V gene is TRBV5-1, the J gene TRBJ1-1; D ambiguous. The ends were cut back, 0 bases at V and 1 base at J, with 4 bases in the middle. CDR1 is SGHRS and CDR2 is YFSETQ in the germline V gene. CDR3 length equals 13 residues. The CDR3 protein is CASSLGANTEAFF. CDR3 bases: TGCGCCAGCAGCTTGGGCGCGAACACTGAAGCTTTCTTT.

This clone has only a few counts. The V and J genes are TRBV9 and TRBJ2-1; D is unresolved. V was pared by 0 bases and J by 3 bases, with 7 bases between. This CDR3 is built from 14 residues. The germline V gene encodes CDR1 SGDLS and CDR2 YYNGEE. The CDR3 loop is CASSVVEFYNEQFF. For the CDR3, the DNA is TGTGCCAGCAGCGTAGTAGAGTTCTACAATGAGCAGTTCTTC.

This sequence joins TRBV4-1 and TRBJ2-7, with 9 positions matching TRBD1. Trimming took 0 bases from V and 5 from J; bases not matched to a gene: 11. CDR1 is MGHRA and CDR2 is YSYEKL in the germline V gene. The CDR3 length is 17 residues. Here the CDR3 reads CASSQDQTGTGTHEQYF. CDR3 nucleotides: TGCGCCAGCAGCCAAGACCAGACCGGGACAGGGACGCACGAGCAGTACTTC.

The rearrangement uses TRBV7-6 and TRBJ2-5; D is uncertain. Trimming stripped 1 base from V and 1 base from J, with 4 bases between. From germline, CDR1 is SGHVS and CDR2 FNYEAQ. This CDR3 comprises 13 residues. CDR3 nucleotides: TGTGCCAGCAGCTTAGTTCTCCAAGAGACCCAGTACTTC. Its translation is CASSLVLQETQYF.

This sequence joins TRBV29-1 and TRBJ2-1, with 9 bases fitting TRBD1. The CDR3 length is 13 residues. V was clipped by 6 bases and J by 3 bases; unmatched bases: 3. CDR1 and CDR2 from the germline V gene are SQVTM and ANQGSEA. CDR3 loop: CSVRDRDYNEQFF. In nucleotides, the CDR3 is TGCAGCGTCAGGGACAGGGACTACAATGAGCAGTTCTTC.

V gene TRBV5-4 combines with J gene TRBJ2-5; TRBD1 matches 12 bases. V was clipped by 4 bases and J by 5 bases; unmatched bases: 9. Germline CDR1 is SGHNT and CDR2 is YYREEE (reference sequence). There are 16 residues in the CDR3. DNA for the CDR3: TGTGCCAGCAGCCGGGGCGGGACAGGGGGCGATGAGACCCAGTACTTC. Encoded protein: CASSRGGTGGDETQYF. Variable domain in full (rest from reference TRBV5-4 and TRBJ2-5): ETGVTQSPTHLIKTRGQQVTLRCSSQSGHNTVSWYQQALGQGPQFIFQYYREEENGRGNFPPRFSGLQFPNYSSELNVNALELDDSALYLCASSRGGTGGDETQYFGPGTRLLVL.

The V call is TRBV5-1, the J call TRBJ1-1, with TRBD1 matching over 9 bases. The J segment lost 7 bases and the V segment lost 4 bases, leaving 2 bases of the junction unmatched. Germline V gives CDR1 SGHRS, CDR2 YFSETQ. The CDR3 loop spans 12 amino acids. The CDR3 nucleotides read TGCGCCAGCAGCGGGACAGGGATTGAAGCTTTCTTT. Encoded protein: CASSGTGIEAFF.

The chain uses TRBV6-5 and TRBJ1-1; weak D call: TRBD1 (6 bases). V dropped 6 bases and J dropped 1 base, with 9 bases sitting between them. Per the germline V gene, CDR1 is MNHEY and CDR2 is SVGAGI. There are 13 residues in the CDR3. The CDR3 bases are TGTGCCAGCAGAACGGGACAGAACACTGAAGCTTTCTTT. Amino acids: CASRTGQNTEAFF.

This CDR3 reads CASNAGQFATNEKLFF. CDR3 nucleotide sequence: TGTGCCAGCAACGCAGGACAGTTTGCAACTAATGAAAAACTGTTTTTT. The J gene is TRBJ1-4, the V gene TRBV28, with a tentative D call TRBD1 (6 bases). With 7 bases removed from V and 0 bases from J, the gap between germline ends came to 15 bases. CDR1 MDHEN and CDR2 SYDVKM come from the germline V gene. CDR3 length equals 16 residues.

Worth noting for this clone: The junction departs from the called germline gene at one end, perhaps through a read error. The chain recombines TRBV6-1 with TRBJ2-6; D perhaps matches TRBD1 (5 bases). The germline CDR1 and CDR2 sequences are MNHNS and SASEGT. CDR3 length: 14 residues. The CDR3 is CANSEVSGANGLTF. CDR3 coding DNA: TGTGCCAACAGTGAAGTCTCTGGGGCCAACGGCCTGACTTTC.